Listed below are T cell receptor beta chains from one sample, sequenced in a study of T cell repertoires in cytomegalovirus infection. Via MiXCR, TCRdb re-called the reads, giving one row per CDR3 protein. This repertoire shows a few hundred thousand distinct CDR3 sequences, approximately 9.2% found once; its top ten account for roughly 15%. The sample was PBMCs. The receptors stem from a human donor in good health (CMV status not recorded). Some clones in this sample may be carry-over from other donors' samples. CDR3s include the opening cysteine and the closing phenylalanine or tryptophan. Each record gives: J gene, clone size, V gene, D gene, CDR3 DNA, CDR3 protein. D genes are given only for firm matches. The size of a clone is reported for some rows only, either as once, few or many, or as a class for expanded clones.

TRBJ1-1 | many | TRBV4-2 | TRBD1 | TGTGCCAGCAGCCGGACAGGGGCTGAAGCTTTCTTT | CASSRTGAEAFF
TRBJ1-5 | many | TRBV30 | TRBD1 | TGTGCCTGGAGTTCAGGGGGTTATCAGCCCCAGCATTTT | CAWSSGGYQPQHF
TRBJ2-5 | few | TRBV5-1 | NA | TGCGCCAGCAGCTTAGGGGACTCCCGTTCAGAGACCCAGTACTTC | CASSLGDSRSETQYF
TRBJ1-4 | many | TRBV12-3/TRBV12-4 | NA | TGTGCCAGCAGCGCCGTGGGATCGGGTGAAAAACTGTTTTTT | CASSAVGSGEKLFF
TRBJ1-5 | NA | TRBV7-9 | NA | TGTGCCAGCAGCGCCGGGACTTCTTTCGCCCAGCATTTT | CASSAGTSFAQHF
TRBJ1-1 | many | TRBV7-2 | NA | TGTGCCAGCAGCTTGTCTAGGGCTGAAGCTTTCTTT | CASSLSRAEAFF
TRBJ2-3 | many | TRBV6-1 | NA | TGTGCCAGCATCCAGGGGCTAGCGACAGATACGCAGTATTTT | CASIQGLATDTQYF
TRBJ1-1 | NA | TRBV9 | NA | TGTGCCAGCAGCACCGGGACCACTGAAGCTTTCTTT | CASSTGTTEAFF
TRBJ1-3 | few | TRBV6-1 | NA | TGTGCCAGCAGTGAAGCGATGGTTTCGACTGGAAACACCATATATTTT | CASSEAMVSTGNTIYF
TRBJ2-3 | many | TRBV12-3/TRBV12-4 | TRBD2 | TGTGCCTGCCAGCCCCGACTAGCGGGGTTACCTAGCACAGATACGCAGTATTTT | CACQPRLAGLPSTDTQYF
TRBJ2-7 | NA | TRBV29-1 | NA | TGCAGCGTTCTTAAGGGGGGGGGAGGGCCGTACGAGCAGTACTTC | CSVLKGGGGPYEQYF
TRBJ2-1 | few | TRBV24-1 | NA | TGTGCCACCGGGAGAGGGAATGAGCAGTTCTTC | CATGRGNEQFF
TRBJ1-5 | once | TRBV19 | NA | TGTGACAGTAGTCCTCGTCTCCGGGGGGAGGGCAATCAGCCCCAGCATTTT | CDSSPRLRGEGNQPQHF
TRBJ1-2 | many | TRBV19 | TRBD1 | TGTGCCAGTAGTCCGGACAGGACAGCTAACTATGGCTACACCTTC | CASSPDRTANYGYTF
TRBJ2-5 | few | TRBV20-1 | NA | TGCAGTGCTAGATTGGCTGGCCTTGTCGAGACCCAGTACTTC | CSARLAGLVETQYF
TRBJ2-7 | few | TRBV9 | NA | TGTGCCAGCAGCGTAGGTCAGGACGAGCAGTACTTC | CASSVGQDEQYF
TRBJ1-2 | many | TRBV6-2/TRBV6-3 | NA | TGTGCCAGCCAGGAAAGGCCCCAGCTCTATGGCTACACCTTC | CASQERPQLYGYTF
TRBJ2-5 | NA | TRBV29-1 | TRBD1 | TGCAGCGTGTCACAGGGGGCGCCGGGAGTGACCCAGTACTTC | CSVSQGAPGVTQYF
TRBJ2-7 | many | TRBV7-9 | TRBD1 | TGTGCCAGCAGCTTAGTGAAAGGGACAGGGGGCTTCTACGAGCAGTACTTC | CASSLVKGTGGFYEQYF
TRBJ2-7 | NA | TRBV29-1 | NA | TGCAGCGTCATCCCGAAGGAGGGTAGGACCTACGAGCAGTACTTC | CSVIPKEGRTYEQYF
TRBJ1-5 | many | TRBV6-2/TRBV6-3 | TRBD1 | TGTGCCAGCAATGACAGGGGGGTCCAGCCCCAGCATTTT | CASNDRGVQPQHF
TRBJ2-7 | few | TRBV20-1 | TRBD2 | TGCAGTGCTAGAGACGTAGCGGGAGTAGGTGGCGAGCAGTACTTC | CSARDVAGVGGEQYF
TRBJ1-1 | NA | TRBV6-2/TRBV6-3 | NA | TGTGCCAGCAGTTACCAATCAACAGGGACCACTGAAGCTTTCTTT | CASSYQSTGTTEAFF
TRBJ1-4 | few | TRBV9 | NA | TGTGCCAGCAGCCCCCTGGCTCTCTCCGAGAAGGCAACTAATGAAAAACTGTTTTTT | CASSPLALSEKATNEKLFF
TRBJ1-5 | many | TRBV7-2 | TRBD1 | TGTGCCAGCAGCTCATCAGGGGGAGGGGCCTTCAATCAGCCCCAGCATTTT | CASSSSGGGAFNQPQHF
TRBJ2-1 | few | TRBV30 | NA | TGTGCCTGGCGCCGGGGAATTCTGAGCTCCTACAATGAGCAGTTCTTC | CAWRRGILSSYNEQFF
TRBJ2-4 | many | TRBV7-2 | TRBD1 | TGTGCCAGCAGCTTAACAGGGGGGGCCAAAAACATTCAGTACTTC | CASSLTGGAKNIQYF
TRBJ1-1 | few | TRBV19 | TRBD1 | TGTGCCAGTAGTAAGGACAGGGGGACGAACACTGAAGCTTTCTTT | CASSKDRGTNTEAFF
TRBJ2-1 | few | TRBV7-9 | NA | TGTGCCAGCAGCTCTACAGGGTCCCATGAGCAGTTCTTC | CASSSTGSHEQFF
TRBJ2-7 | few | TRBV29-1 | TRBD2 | TGCAGCGCAAGACTAGCGGGAGGCTACGAGCAGTACTTC | CSARLAGGYEQYF
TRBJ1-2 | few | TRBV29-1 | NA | TGCAGCGTTGTGGGGACCTCGGAGGTTGGCTACACCTTC | CSVVGTSEVGYTF
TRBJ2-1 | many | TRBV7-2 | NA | TGTGCCAGCAGCTTAGGACTAGGCCTTTACAATGAGCAGTTCTTC | CASSLGLGLYNEQFF
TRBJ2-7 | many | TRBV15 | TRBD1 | TGTGCCACCAGCAGACCAGGACAGGGGGCAGTTAGCGAGCAGTACTTC | CATSRPGQGAVSEQYF
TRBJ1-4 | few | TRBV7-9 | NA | TGTGCCAGCAGCTTGGTGGATGAAAAACTGTTTTTT | CASSLVDEKLFF
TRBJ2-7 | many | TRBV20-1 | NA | TGCAGTGCTAGTCACGTAAGGGGCGAGCAGTACTTC | CSASHVRGEQYF
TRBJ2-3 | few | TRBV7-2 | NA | TGTGCCAGCAGCGGCTACGGGCAGTATTTT | CASSGYGQYF
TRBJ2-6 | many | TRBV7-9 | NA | TGTGCCAGCACGAGGAGAAGGGCCTTCAGCTCTGGGGCCAACGTCCTGACTTTC | CASTRRRAFSSGANVLTF
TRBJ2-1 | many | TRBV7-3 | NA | TGTGCCAGCAGCTTTGGGGGGGGGCCCAATGAGCAGTTCTTC | CASSFGGGPNEQFF
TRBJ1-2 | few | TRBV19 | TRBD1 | TGTGCCAGTAGGACAGGGACCTATGGCTACACCTTC | CASRTGTYGYTF
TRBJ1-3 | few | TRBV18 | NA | TGTGCCAGCACGACAGTCTCTGGAAACACCATATATTTT | CASTTVSGNTIYF
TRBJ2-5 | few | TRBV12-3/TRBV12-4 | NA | TGTGCCAGCAGGAACCGGGACTCTACGGGAGTAGAGACCCAGTACTTC | CASRNRDSTGVETQYF
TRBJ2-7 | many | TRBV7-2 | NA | TGTGCCAGCAGCTTAGAAGCTTCCCCGGGCCGCTACGAGCAGTACTTC | CASSLEASPGRYEQYF